Below are 13 T cell receptor beta chains sequenced from a single sample in a study of blood T cell repertoires in COVID-19. The table came from immunoSEQ multiplex PCR; TCRdb's copy has only in-frame clones and leaves some out. This table holds around 200,000 clones, under 80% found once. The specimen sequenced was peripheral blood. The receptors here all came from a man aged 50 or older who had recovered from COVID-19.

The J gene is TRBJ1-5, the V gene TRBV28; TRBD1 might be the D (5 bases). V dropped 4 bases and J dropped 2 bases, with 15 bases sitting between them. The germline gives CDR1 MDHEN, CDR2 SYDVKM. The CDR3 covers 16 residues. The CDR3 reads CASSWAGNLGNQPQHF. DNA of the CDR3: TGTGCCAGCAGTTGGGCAGGGAATTTGGGCAATCAGCCCCAGCATTTT.

V is TRBV29-1 and J is TRBJ2-1; 11 bases agree with TRBD2. V dropped 1 base and J dropped 7; count of bases not matched to a gene: 12. The germline gives CDR1 SQVTM, CDR2 ANQGSEA. This CDR3 comprises 17 residues. CDR3 loop: CSVEVGPLIAGGNEQFF. CDR3 DNA: TGCAGCGTTGAAGTAGGGCCGCTGATAGCGGGAGGGAATGAGCAGTTCTTC.

The chain links TRBV14 to TRBJ1-2; TRBD1 might be the D (5 bases). V gave up 0 bases and J gave up 4 bases, with 12 bases separating them. The CDR3 has 15 amino acids. Germline V lookup: CDR1 SGHDN, CDR2 FVKESK. The CDR3 DNA is TGTGCCAGCAGCCAAGAGGCAGGGTGGCTCTATGGCTACACCTTC. This encodes CASSQEAGWLYGYTF.

The rearrangement links TRBV19 to TRBJ1-1; D not resolved. Germline V gene lookup returns CDR1 LNHDA and CDR2 SQIVND (reference sequence). Trimming pared 5 bases from V and 6 bases from J, leaving 7 bases between. The CDR3 loop spans 11 amino acids. The CDR3 nucleotides are TGTGCCAGTAGTGGTCGGTCTGAAGCTTTCTTT. As protein: CASSGRSEAFF.

The chain couples TRBV29-1 to TRBJ1-2, with 8 bases lining up with TRBD1. CDR1 and CDR2 (germline): SQVTM, ANQGSEA. The junction had 5 bases not matched to a gene; V was cut back by 0 bases and J by 2 bases. The CDR3 has 15 amino acids. The CDR3 nucleotides are TGCAGCGTTGAAGAAGAGACAGGGGCAAACTATGGCTACACCTTC. Translation gives CSVEEETGANYGYTF.

This clone was counted a single time. The gene calls are TRBV4-1 and TRBJ1-2, with 10 bases lining up with TRBD1. CDR1 is MGHRA, CDR2 YSYEKL, per germline. Trimming removed 1 base from V and 8 bases from J; junction bases left unmatched: 4. The CDR3 sequence is 14 residues long. This CDR3 reads CASSQGQGARGYTF. Written as DNA, the CDR3 is TGCGCCAGCAGCCAAGGACAGGGGGCGCGGGGCTACACCTTC.

The chain combines TRBV5-1 with TRBJ2-7, with a tentative D call TRBD2 (6 bases). V dropped 0 bases and J dropped 5 bases, with 15 bases sitting between them. This CDR3 has 15 amino acids. CDR1 and CDR2 from the germline V gene are SGHRS and YFSETQ. The CDR3 DNA sequence: TGCGCCAGCAGCTTGGAGGCGGGGTCCACCAACGAGCAGTACTTC. This codes for CASSLEAGSTNEQYF.

In nucleotides, the CDR3 is TGTGCCAGCAGCAGCCCCGGACTAGCGGGAGATGATACGCAGTATTTT. Translating gives CASSSPGLAGDDTQYF. This chain connects TRBV13 to TRBJ2-3, with 13 positions matching TRBD2. Germline values: CDR1 PRHDT, CDR2 FYEKMQ (reference sequence). V dropped 5 bases and J dropped 6; count of bases not matched to a gene: 8. CDR3 size: 16 residues.

This sequence joins TRBV19 and TRBJ2-1; the match to TRBD2 covers 11 bases. Trimming cost V 7 bases and J 4 bases; bases outside gene matches: 6. The length of the CDR3 is 15 residues. The V gene's germline CDR1 is LNHDA and CDR2 SQIVND (reference sequence). The CDR3 DNA sequence: TGTGCCAGTACCTCGACTAGCGGGATGTACAATGAGCAGTTCTTC. Its translation is CASTSTSGMYNEQFF.

The V call is TRBV27, the J call TRBJ2-5, with D maybe TRBD1 (5 bases). CDR3 length: 13 amino acids. CDR1 MNHEY and CDR2 SMNVEV come from the germline V gene (reference sequence). The V and J ends lost 4 bases and 9 bases respectively, with 15 bases between them. CDR3 amino acids: CASSSGNERPQYF. The CDR3 coding sequence is TGTGCCAGCAGTTCAGGGAACGAGAGGCCCCAGTACTTC.

The rearrangement uses TRBV10-3 and TRBJ1-6, with D possibly being TRBD1 (5 bases). CDR3 length equals 14 residues. Looked up from germline, CDR1 is ENHRY and CDR2 is SYGVKD. V shed 8 bases and J shed 0 bases, with 8 bases lying between them. CDR3 in amino acids: CAIGGGSYNSPLHF. The CDR3 DNA reads TGTGCCATCGGGGGGGGCTCCTATAATTCACCCCTCCACTTT.

This clone has a handful of counts. The chain couples TRBV11-2 to TRBJ2-3, with 10 bases identical to TRBD2. V lost 6 bases to trimming and J lost 4 bases; unmatched junction nucleotides: 4. CDR3 length: 14 residues. The germline gives CDR1 SGHAT, CDR2 FQNNGV. This CDR3 is CASRSSGSADTQYF. Here the CDR3 DNA reads TGTGCCAGCAGATCTAGCGGGAGTGCAGATACGCAGTATTTT.

The chain joins TRBV5-1 to TRBJ2-3; D remains unclear. Germline V gene sequence: CDR1 SGHRS, CDR2 YFSETQ. V was clipped by 5 bases and J by 2 bases, with 9 bases between them. The CDR3 covers 13 residues. The CDR3 DNA is TGCGCCAGCAGTCAGGAATTCACAGATACGCAGTATTTT. This codes for CASSQEFTDTQYF.